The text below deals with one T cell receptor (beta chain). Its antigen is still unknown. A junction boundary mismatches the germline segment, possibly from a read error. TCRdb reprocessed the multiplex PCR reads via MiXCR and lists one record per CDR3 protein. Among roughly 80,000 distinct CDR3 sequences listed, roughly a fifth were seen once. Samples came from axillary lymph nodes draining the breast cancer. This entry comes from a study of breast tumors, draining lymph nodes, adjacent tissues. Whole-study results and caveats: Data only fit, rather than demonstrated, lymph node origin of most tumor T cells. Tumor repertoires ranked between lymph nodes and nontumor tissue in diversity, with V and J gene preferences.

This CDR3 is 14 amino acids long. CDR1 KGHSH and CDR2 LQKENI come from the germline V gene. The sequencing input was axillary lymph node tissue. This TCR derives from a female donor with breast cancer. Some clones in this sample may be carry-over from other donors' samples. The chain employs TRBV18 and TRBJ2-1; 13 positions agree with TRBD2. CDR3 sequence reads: CASSPPGLAGEQFF. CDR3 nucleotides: TGCGCCAGCTCACCACCGGGACTAGCGGGGGAGCAGTTCTTC. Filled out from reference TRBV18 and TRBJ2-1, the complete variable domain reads NAGVMQNPRHLVRRRGQEARLRCSPMKGHSHVYWYRQLPEEGLKFMVYLQKENIIDESGMPKERFSAEFPKEGPSILRIQQVVRGDSAAYFCASSPPGLAGEQFFGPGTRLTVL.